This TCR beta chain originates from a study of blood T cell repertoires in COVID-19. About the study: Collection of acute and convalescent COVID-19 samples took place in the United States, Italy and Spain. The analysed material was cDNA or gDNA that came from T cells, B-cell-depleted T cells, or PBMCs.

CDR3 length: 15 amino acids. Germline CDR1 is SGHVS and CDR2 is FQNEAQ. Trimming took off 5 bases at V and 1 base at J, with 11 bases between the two ends. Data came from immunoSEQ multiplex PCR; TCRdb stores just in-frame clones and leaves some out. The sample lists approximately 190,000 clones; roughly four fifths were seen once. The clonotype comes from a woman between 35 and 50 years old with acute or convalescent COVID-19. The chain carries TRBV7-8 and TRBJ2-2, with no clear D. Sequencing used peripheral blood. This CDR3 reads CASSPGRLNTGELFF. The CDR3 DNA reads as TGTGCCAGCAGCCCCGGCAGACTGAACACCGGGGAGCTGTTTTTT.